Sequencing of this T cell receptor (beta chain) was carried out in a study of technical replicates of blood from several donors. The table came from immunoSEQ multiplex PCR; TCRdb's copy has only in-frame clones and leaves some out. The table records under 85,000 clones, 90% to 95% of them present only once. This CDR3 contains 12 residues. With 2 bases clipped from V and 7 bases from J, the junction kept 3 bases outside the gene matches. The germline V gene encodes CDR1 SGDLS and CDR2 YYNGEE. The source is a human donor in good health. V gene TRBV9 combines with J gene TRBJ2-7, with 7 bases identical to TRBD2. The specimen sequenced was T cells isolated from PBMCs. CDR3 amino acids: CASSVQGGEQYF. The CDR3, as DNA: TGTGCCAGCAGCGTCCAGGGAGGGGAGCAGTACTTC.